Below, one T cell receptor beta chain is given with its context. 13 Jbeta primers and 60 Vbeta primers were used for the PCR. Libraries were prepared by immunoSEQ multiplex PCR; TCRdb keeps only in-frame clonotypes and omits some of them. The profile shows approximately 110,000 clones, about 80% of them singletons. Germline V CDR1 and CDR2: MDHEN, SYDVKM. Losses at the gene ends were 6 bases for V and 2 bases for J; bases not matched to a gene: 9. CDR3 length equals 15 residues. This sample was included in a study of cytomegalovirus exposure and HLA in healthy donors. On the study more broadly: Counted in an early data release were tens of millions of unique TCRs from HLA-typed donors.

The rearrangement uses TRBV28 and TRBJ2-7; TRBD1 agrees at 8 bases. The TCR sequence derives from a woman aged 45-60 years in good health and CMV-seropositive. The sequencing input was PBMCs. The CDR3 sequence is CASSTAGTGAYEQYF. DNA of the CDR3: TGTGCCAGCAGCACCGCGGGGACAGGCGCCTACGAGCAGTACTTC.